Below, one T cell receptor (beta chain) is given with its context. Its antigen is unknown. The data are from a study of cytomegalovirus exposure and HLA in healthy donors. The PCR used 60 Vbeta and 13 Jbeta primers. TCRdb keeps only in-frame clones here, not all; method: immunoSEQ multiplex PCR. The sample records fewer than 120,000 clones, around 80% being singletons. Trimming shortened V by 1 base and J by 4 bases, and 7 bases separated the two germline ends. The CDR3 length is 14 residues. Germline CDR1 KGHSH, CDR2 LQKENI. Overall study results and limits: A later examination showed that TCR association rates differed by HLA locus, with DRB1 most and HLA-C fewest. Presence/absence analyses took donor sequencing depth as roughly uniform.

The material sequenced was PBMCs. This chain joins TRBV18 and TRBJ2-2; D is ambiguous. The receptor comes from a man younger than 40 in good health and CMV-seropositive. The CDR3 region has the DNA TGTGCCAGCTCACCACGCGTCTTCACCGGGGAGCTGTTTTTT. As protein: CASSPRVFTGELFF.